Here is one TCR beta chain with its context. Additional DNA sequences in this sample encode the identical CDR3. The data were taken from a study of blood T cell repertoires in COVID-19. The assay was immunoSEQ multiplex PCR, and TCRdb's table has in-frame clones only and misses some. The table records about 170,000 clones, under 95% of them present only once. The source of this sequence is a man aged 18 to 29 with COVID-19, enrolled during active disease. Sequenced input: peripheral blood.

The chain's CDR3 is CASSLGQGSSYEQYF. CDR3 nucleotide sequence: TGTGCCAGCAGCTTGGGCCAAGGGAGCTCCTACGAGCAGTACTTC. This sequence joins TRBV5-4 and TRBJ2-7, with a weak D call TRBD2 (5 bases). Trimming stripped 0 bases from V and 0 bases from J, with 10 bases between. This CDR3 region has 15 residues. The germline gives CDR1 SGHNT, CDR2 YYREEE (reference sequence).